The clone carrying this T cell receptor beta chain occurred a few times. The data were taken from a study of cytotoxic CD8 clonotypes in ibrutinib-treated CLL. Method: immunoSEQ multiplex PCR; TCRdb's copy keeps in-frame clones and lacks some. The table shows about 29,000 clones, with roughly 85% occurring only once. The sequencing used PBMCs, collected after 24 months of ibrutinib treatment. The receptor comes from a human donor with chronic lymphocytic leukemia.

The CDR3: CASSPEETGGLHEQYF. The CDR3 nucleotides read TGTGCCAGCAGCCCGGAGGAGACAGGGGGTCTCCACGAGCAGTACTTC. This chain joins TRBV7-9 and TRBJ2-7, with 9 bases matching TRBD1. Looked up from germline, CDR1 is SEHNR and CDR2 is FQNEAQ (reference sequence). The trim removed 5 bases at V and 5 bases at J, leaving 13 bases unmatched. The CDR3 is made up of 16 amino acids.